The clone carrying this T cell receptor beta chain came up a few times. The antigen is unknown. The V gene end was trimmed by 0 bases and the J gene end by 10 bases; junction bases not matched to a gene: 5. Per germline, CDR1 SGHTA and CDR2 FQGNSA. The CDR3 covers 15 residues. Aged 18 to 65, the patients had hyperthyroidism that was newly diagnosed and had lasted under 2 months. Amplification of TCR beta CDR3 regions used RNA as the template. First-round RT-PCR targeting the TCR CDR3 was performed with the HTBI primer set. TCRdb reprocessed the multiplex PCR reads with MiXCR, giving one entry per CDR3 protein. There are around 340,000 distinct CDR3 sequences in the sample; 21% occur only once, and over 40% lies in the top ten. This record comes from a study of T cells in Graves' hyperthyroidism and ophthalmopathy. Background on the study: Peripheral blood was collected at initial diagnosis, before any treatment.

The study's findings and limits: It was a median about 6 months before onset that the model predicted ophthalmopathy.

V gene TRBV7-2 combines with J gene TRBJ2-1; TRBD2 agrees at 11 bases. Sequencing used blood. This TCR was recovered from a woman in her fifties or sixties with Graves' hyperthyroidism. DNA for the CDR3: TGTGCCAGCAGCTTAGCCCTAGCGGGGGGCAAAGAGCAGTTCTTC. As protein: CASSLALAGGKEQFF.